These T cell receptor beta chains were read from a single sample in a study of Ad26.COV2.S vaccination and SARS-CoV-2 variants. Repertoires were generated with immunoSEQ multiplex PCR, while TCRdb's copy carries only in-frame clones and drops some. The table shows a few hundred thousand clones, with around 87% occurring only once. The material was peripheral blood, obtained in a trial of Ad26.COV2.S vaccine versus placebo. All receptors derive from a person between 18 and 60 years old who received the Ad26.COV2.S COVID-19 vaccine or a placebo. The CDR3 runs from the conserved cysteine through the conserved F or W. The order of the fields is CDR3 protein, CDR3 DNA, clone size, V gene, J gene, D gene. A D gene is named only where the DNA matches it firmly. The size entry is marked missing in some rows and otherwise reads once, few, many or a size class.

CDR3: CASSITGVWNEQFF
DNA: TGTGCCAGTAGTATAACTGGGGTGTGGAATGAGCAGTTCTTC
size: NA
V: TRBV19
J: TRBJ2-1
D: NA

CDR3: CASSTRGLAGDNEQFF
DNA: TGTGCCAGTAGTACCCGAGGACTAGCGGGGGACAATGAGCAGTTCTTC
size: NA
V: TRBV19
J: TRBJ2-1
D: TRBD2

CDR3: CASSFILFGLAGSYEQYF
DNA: TGTGCCAGCAGTTTTATACTATTCGGACTAGCGGGCTCCTACGAGCAGTACTTC
size: NA
V: TRBV2
J: TRBJ2-7
D: TRBD2

CDR3: CASSLAEIPYEQYF
DNA: TGTGCCAGTAGCCTAGCGGAGATACCCTACGAGCAGTACTTC
size: NA
V: TRBV19
J: TRBJ2-7
D: TRBD2

CDR3: CASSPGGTYGYTF
DNA: TGTGCCAGCTCACCGGGCGGGACTTATGGCTACACCTTC
size: NA
V: TRBV18
J: TRBJ1-2
D: NA

CDR3: CASSESLGITEAFF
DNA: TGCGCCAGCAGTGAGTCCCTGGGGATTACTGAAGCTTTCTTT
size: NA
V: TRBV10-1
J: TRBJ1-1
D: NA

CDR3: CSVEGTPYGYTF
DNA: TGCAGCGTTGAGGGGACCCCGTATGGCTACACCTTC
size: once
V: TRBV29-1
J: TRBJ1-2
D: NA

CDR3: CASSSTAGEETQYF
DNA: TGCGCCAGCAGCTCAACCGCGGGGGAGGAGACCCAGTACTTC
size: NA
V: TRBV5-1
J: TRBJ2-5
D: TRBD2

CDR3: CAISELAGGRETQYF
DNA: TGTGCCATCAGTGAGTTAGCGGGGGGCCGGGAGACCCAGTACTTC
size: NA
V: TRBV10-3
J: TRBJ2-5
D: TRBD2

CDR3: CASSPGTTRSTFF
DNA: TGTGCCAGCAGCCCCGGGACAACGAGGAGTACTTTCTTT
size: few
V: TRBV6-5
J: TRBJ1-1
D: NA

CDR3: CASRDYQASTYEQYF
DNA: TGTGCCAGCAGAGATTACCAGGCCTCGACCTACGAGCAGTACTTC
size: NA
V: TRBV6-6
J: TRBJ2-7
D: NA

CDR3: CASHYSNQPQHF
DNA: TGTGCCAGCCATTATAGCAATCAGCCCCAGCATTTT
size: NA
V: TRBV19
J: TRBJ1-5
D: NA

CDR3: CSRTQPQHF
DNA: TGCAGTCGAACCCAGCCCCAGCATTTT
size: NA
V: TRBV20-1
J: TRBJ1-5
D: NA

CDR3: CAISESTLNTEAFF
DNA: TGTGCCATCAGTGAGTCGACTCTGAACACTGAAGCTTTCTTT
size: NA
V: TRBV10-3
J: TRBJ1-1
D: NA

CDR3: CASSLIVGVSTGELFF
DNA: TGTGCCAGCAGCTTAATAGTAGGGGTCAGCACCGGGGAGCTGTTTTTT
size: NA
V: TRBV5-6
J: TRBJ2-2
D: NA

CDR3: CASSVVETGELFF
DNA: TGTGCCAGCAGCGTAGTTGAAACCGGGGAGCTGTTTTTT
size: NA
V: TRBV9
J: TRBJ2-2
D: NA

CDR3: CASTKGGVAKNIQYF
DNA: TGTGCCAGCACCAAAGGAGGGGTAGCCAAAAACATTCAGTACTTC
size: NA
V: TRBV7-9
J: TRBJ2-4
D: NA

CDR3: CASSRGHGYEQYF
DNA: TGTGCCAGCAGCCGGGGGCACGGCTACGAGCAGTACTTC
size: NA
V: TRBV12-3/TRBV12-4
J: TRBJ2-7
D: NA

CDR3: CASRPQTEVYGYTF
DNA: TGCGCCAGCAGACCCCAGACAGAGGTCTATGGCTACACCTTC
size: NA
V: TRBV5-1
J: TRBJ1-2
D: NA

CDR3: CASSSRTSGGYNEQFF
DNA: TGTGCCAGCAGCTCGCGGACTAGCGGGGGGTACAATGAGCAGTTCTTC
size: NA
V: TRBV5-4
J: TRBJ2-1
D: TRBD2

CDR3: CASTRTQGTEAFF
DNA: TGTGCCAGCACACGGACACAGGGGACTGAAGCTTTCTTT
size: NA
V: TRBV6-6
J: TRBJ1-1
D: TRBD1

CDR3: CATSAGQGDTYEQYF
DNA: TGTGCCACCAGTGCCGGACAGGGGGATACCTACGAGCAGTACTTC
size: NA
V: TRBV24-1
J: TRBJ2-7
D: TRBD1

CDR3: CAWTPGTKQFF
DNA: TGTGCCTGGACCCCGGGGACTAAGCAGTTCTTC
size: NA
V: TRBV30
J: TRBJ2-1
D: TRBD2

CDR3: CASSAGSQYEQYF
DNA: TGTGCCAGCAGCGCCGGGTCTCAATACGAGCAGTACTTC
size: NA
V: TRBV11-2
J: TRBJ2-7
D: NA

CDR3: CASSQGLGTADTQYF
DNA: TGTGCCAGCAGCCAAGGTCTTGGAACGGCAGATACGCAGTATTTT
size: once
V: TRBV3-1/TRBV3-2
J: TRBJ2-3
D: NA

CDR3: CASSQDLEREQFF
DNA: NA
size: NA
V: TRBV4-2
J: TRBJ2-1
D: NA

CDR3: CASSLGTGMNTEAFF
DNA: TGTGCCAGCAGCTTAGGGACAGGGATGAACACTGAAGCTTTCTTT
size: NA
V: TRBV11-2
J: TRBJ1-1
D: TRBD1

CDR3: CASSYGDVMNTEAFF
DNA: TGTGCCAGCAGTTATGGAGACGTAATGAACACTGAAGCTTTCTTT
size: NA
V: TRBV6-2/TRBV6-3
J: TRBJ1-1
D: NA

CDR3: CAWSLGEVQYF
DNA: TGTGCCTGGAGTTTAGGGGAGGTGCAGTACTTC
size: NA
V: TRBV30
J: TRBJ2-7
D: NA

CDR3: CAWRAPYTEAFF
DNA: TGTGCCTGGAGGGCGCCCTACACTGAAGCTTTCTTT
size: NA
V: TRBV30
J: TRBJ1-1
D: NA

CDR3: CASSPWEDTEAFF
DNA: TGCGCCAGCAGCCCCTGGGAGGACACTGAAGCTTTCTTT
size: NA
V: TRBV4-1
J: TRBJ1-1
D: NA

CDR3: CASSPQRQRGGNEQFF
DNA: TGTGCCAGCAGCCCTCAGCGACAGCGGGGGGGCAATGAGCAGTTCTTC
size: NA
V: TRBV7-2
J: TRBJ2-1
D: TRBD2

CDR3: CASSPNRPGGQFF
DNA: TGTGCCAGCAGTCCCAATCGTCCGGGAGGGCAGTTCTTC
size: NA
V: TRBV27
J: TRBJ2-1
D: TRBD2

CDR3: CATSSFQGVQPQHF
DNA: TGTGCCACCAGCAGTTTTCAGGGGGTTCAGCCCCAGCATTTT
size: NA
V: TRBV15
J: TRBJ1-5
D: TRBD1

CDR3: CASDQPAYEQYF
DNA: TGCGCCAGCGACCAGCCAGCCTACGAGCAGTACTTC
size: few
V: TRBV5-1
J: TRBJ2-7
D: NA